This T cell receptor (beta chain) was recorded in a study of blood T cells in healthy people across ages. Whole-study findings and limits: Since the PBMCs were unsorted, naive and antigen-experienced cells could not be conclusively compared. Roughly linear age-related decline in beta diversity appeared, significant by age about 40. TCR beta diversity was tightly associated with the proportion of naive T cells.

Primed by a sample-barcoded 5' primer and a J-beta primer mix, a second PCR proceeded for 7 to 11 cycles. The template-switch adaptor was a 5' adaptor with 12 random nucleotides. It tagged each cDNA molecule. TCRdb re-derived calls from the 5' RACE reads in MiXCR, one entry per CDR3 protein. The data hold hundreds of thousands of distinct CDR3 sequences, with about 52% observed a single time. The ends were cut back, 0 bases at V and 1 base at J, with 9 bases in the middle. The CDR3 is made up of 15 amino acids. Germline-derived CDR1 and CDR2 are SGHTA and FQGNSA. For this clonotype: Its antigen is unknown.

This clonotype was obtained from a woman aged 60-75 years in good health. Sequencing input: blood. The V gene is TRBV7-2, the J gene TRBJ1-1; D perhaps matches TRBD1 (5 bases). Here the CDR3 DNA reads TGTGCCAGCAGCTTAGCCCCGACAGCGAACACTGAAGCTTTCTTT. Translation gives CASSLAPTANTEAFF. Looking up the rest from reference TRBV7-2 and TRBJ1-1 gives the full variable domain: GAGVSQSPSNKVTEKGKDVELRCDPISGHTALYWYRQSLGQGLEFLIYFQGNSAPDKSGLPSDRFSAERTGGSVSTLTIQRTQQEDSAVYLCASSLAPTANTEAFFGQGTRLTVV.